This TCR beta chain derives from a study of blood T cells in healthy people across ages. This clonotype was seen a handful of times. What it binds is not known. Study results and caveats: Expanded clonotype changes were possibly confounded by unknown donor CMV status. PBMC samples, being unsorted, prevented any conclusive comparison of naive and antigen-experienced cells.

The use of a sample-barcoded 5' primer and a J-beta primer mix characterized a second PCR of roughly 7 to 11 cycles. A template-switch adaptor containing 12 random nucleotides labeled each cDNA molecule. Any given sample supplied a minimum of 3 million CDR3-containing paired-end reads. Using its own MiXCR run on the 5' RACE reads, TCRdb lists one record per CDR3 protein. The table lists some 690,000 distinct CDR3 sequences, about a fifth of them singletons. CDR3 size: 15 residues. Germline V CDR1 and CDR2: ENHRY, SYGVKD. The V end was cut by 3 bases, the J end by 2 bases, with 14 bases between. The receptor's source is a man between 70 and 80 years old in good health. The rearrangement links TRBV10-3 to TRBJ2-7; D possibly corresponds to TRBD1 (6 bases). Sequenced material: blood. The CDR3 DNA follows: TGTGCCATCAGTGAATCGGCAGGGGCGACCTACGAGCAGTACGTC. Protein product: CAISESAGATYEQYV.